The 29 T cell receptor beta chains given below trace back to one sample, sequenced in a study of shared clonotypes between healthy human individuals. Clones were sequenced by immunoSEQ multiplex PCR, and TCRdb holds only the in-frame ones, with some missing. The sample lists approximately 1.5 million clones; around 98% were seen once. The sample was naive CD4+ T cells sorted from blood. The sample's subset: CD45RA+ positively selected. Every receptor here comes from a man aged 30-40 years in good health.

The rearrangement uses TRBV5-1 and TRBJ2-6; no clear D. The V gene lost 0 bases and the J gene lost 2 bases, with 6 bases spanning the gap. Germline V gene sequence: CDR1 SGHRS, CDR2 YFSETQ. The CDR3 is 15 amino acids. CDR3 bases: TGCGCCAGCAGCTTGGTAGTGACTGGGGCCAACGTCCTGACTTTC. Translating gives CASSLVVTGANVLTF. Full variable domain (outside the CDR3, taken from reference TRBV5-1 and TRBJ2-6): KAGVTQTPRYLIKTRGQQVTLSCSPISGHRSVSWYQQTPGQGLQFLFEYFSETQRNKGNFPGRFSGRQFSNSRSEMNVSTLELGDSALYLCASSLVVTGANVLTFGAGSRLTVL.

CDR3 bases: TGTGCCAGTAGTATACGGTGGGGGGAGCGGGGCCGAACCCAGTACTTC. This encodes CASSIRWGERGRTQYF. The chain joins TRBV19 to TRBJ2-5, with 7 bases that match TRBD2. V shed 2 bases, J shed 8 bases, and the junction held 14 bases outside the gene matches. Germline lookup yields CDR1 LNHDA and CDR2 SQIVND (reference sequence). The CDR3 has 16 amino acids.

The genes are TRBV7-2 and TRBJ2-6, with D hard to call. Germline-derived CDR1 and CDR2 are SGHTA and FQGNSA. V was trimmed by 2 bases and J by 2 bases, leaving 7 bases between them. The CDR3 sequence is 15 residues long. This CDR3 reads CASSLWSAGANVLTF. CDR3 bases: TGTGCCAGCAGCTTATGGTCGGCTGGGGCCAACGTCCTGACTTTC.

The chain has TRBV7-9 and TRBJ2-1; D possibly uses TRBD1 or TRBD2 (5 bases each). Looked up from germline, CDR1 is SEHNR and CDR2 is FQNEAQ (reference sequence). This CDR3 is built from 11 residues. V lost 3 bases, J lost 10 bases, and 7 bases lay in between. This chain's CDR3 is CASSFGGEQFF. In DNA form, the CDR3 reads TGTGCCAGCAGCTTTGGGGGAGAGCAGTTCTTC.

The DNA of the CDR3 is TGTGCCACCAGCAGAGATCCCAAGCGGGAGTGGACCGGGGAGCTGTTTTTT. It is translated as CATSRDPKREWTGELFF. The chain uses TRBV15 and TRBJ2-2, with 8 bases aligning to TRBD2. Germline CDR1 LNHNV, CDR2 YYDKDF (reference sequence). V shed 0 bases, J shed 5 bases, and the junction held 8 bases outside the gene matches. The CDR3 runs 17 residues.

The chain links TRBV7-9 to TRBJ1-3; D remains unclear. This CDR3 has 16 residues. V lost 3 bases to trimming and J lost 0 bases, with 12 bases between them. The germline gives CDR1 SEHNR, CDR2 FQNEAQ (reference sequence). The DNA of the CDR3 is TGTGCCAGCAGCTTTTTATCTCACCGCTCTGGAAACACCATATATTTT. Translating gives CASSFLSHRSGNTIYF.

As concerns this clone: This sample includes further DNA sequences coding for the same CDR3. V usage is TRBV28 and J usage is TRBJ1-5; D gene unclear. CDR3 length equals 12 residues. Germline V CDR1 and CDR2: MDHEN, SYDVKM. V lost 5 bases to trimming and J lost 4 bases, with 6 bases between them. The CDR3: CASSGENQPQHF. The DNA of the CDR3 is TGTGCCAGCAGTGGTGAAAATCAGCCCCAGCATTTT. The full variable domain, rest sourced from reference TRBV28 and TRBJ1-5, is DVKVTQSSRYLVKRTGEKVFLECVQDMDHENMFWYRQDPGLGLRLIYFSYDVKMKEKGDIPEGYSVSREKKERFSLILESASTNQTSMYLCASSGENQPQHFGDGTRLSIL.

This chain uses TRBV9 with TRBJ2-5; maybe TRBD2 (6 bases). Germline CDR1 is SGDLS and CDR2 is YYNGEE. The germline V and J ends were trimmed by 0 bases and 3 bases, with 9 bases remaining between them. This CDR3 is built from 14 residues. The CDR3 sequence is CASSVVPSEETQYF. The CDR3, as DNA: TGTGCCAGCAGCGTAGTGCCTAGCGAAGAGACCCAGTACTTC.

The CDR3 is CASSNYLPGQGNSLYEQYF. The CDR3 coding sequence is TGTGCCAGCAGCAACTATTTACCTGGACAGGGGAATTCACTCTACGAGCAGTACTTC. The chain employs TRBV21-1 and TRBJ2-7; TRBD1 is the table's D call and was not checked against the DNA. TRBV21-1 is annotated as a pseudogene. The CDR3 loop spans 19 amino acids.

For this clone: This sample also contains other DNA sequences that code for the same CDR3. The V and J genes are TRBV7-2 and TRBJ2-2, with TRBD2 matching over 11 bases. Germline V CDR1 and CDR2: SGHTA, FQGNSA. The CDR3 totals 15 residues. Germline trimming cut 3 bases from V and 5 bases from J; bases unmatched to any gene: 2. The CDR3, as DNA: TGTGCCAGCAGCTTCATAGCGGGAGGGACCGGGGAGCTGTTTTTT. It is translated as CASSFIAGGTGELFF.

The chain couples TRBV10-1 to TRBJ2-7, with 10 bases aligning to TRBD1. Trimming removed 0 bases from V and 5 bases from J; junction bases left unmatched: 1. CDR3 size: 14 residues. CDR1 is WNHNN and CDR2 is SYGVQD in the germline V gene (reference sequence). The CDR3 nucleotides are TGCGCCAGCAGTGAGTCTGGGACAGGGGACGAGCAGTACTTC. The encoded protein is CASSESGTGDEQYF.

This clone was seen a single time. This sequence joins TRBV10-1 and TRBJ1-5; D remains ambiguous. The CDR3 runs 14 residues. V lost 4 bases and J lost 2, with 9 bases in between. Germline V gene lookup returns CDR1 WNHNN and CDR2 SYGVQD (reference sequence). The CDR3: CASSGGHRNQPQHF. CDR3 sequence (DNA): TGCGCCAGCAGTGGAGGTCACCGCAATCAGCCCCAGCATTTT.

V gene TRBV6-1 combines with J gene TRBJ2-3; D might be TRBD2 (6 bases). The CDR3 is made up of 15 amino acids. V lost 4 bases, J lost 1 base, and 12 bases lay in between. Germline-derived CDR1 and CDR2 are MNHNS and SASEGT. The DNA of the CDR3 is TGTGCCAGCAGTGCACTAGCATTGGGCACAGATACGCAGTATTTT. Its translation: CASSALALGTDTQYF.

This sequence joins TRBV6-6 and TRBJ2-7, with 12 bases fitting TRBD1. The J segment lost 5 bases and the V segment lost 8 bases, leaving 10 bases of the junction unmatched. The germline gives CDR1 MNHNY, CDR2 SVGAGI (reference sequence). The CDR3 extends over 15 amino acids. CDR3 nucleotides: TGTGCCAGCTCGAGCCCGGGACAGGGGGCGGACGAGCAGTACTTC. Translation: CASSSPGQGADEQYF.

The CDR3 coding sequence is TGTGCCAGCAGCGTAGAGGCTTGGGGACTAGCACTCCAAGAGACCCAGTACTTC. Translation gives CASSVEAWGLALQETQYF. The rearrangement links TRBV9 to TRBJ2-5, with 9 nucleotides matching TRBD2. There are 18 residues in the CDR3. Per the germline V gene, CDR1 is SGDLS and CDR2 is YYNGEE. J lost 1 base, V lost 0 bases, and 10 bases had no gene match.

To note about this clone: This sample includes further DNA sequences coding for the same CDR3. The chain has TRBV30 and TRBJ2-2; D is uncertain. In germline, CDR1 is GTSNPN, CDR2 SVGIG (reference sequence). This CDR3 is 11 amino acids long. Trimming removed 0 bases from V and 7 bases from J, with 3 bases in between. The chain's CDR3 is CAWSVGGELFF. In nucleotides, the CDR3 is TGTGCCTGGAGTGTAGGCGGGGAGCTGTTTTTT. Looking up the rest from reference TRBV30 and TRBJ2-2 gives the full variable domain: SQTIHQWPATLVQPVGSPLSLECTVEGTSNPNLYWYRQAAGRGLQLLFYSVGIGQISSEVPQNLSASRPQDRQFILSSKKLLLSDSGFYLCAWSVGGELFFGEGSRLTVL.

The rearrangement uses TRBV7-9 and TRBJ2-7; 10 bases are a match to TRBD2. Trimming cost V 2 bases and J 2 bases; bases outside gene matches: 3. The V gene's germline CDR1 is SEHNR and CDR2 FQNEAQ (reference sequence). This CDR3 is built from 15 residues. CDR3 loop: CASSLPAGGPYEQYF. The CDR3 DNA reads TGTGCCAGCAGCTTACCAGCGGGAGGGCCCTACGAGCAGTACTTC.

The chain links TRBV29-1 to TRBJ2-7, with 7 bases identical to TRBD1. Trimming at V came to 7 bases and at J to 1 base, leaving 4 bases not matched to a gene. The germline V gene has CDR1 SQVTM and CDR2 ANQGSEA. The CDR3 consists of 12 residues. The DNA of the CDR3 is TGCAGCGCAGGACAGGATTCCTACGAGCAGTACTTC. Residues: CSAGQDSYEQYF.

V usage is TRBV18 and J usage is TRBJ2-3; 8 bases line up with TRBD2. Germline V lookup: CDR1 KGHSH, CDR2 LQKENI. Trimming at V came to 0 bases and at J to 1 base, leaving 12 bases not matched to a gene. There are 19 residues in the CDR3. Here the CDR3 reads CASSPPGAGVGSGTDTQYF. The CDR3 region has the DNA TGTGCCAGCTCACCACCGGGAGCGGGAGTAGGGTCCGGCACAGATACGCAGTATTTT.

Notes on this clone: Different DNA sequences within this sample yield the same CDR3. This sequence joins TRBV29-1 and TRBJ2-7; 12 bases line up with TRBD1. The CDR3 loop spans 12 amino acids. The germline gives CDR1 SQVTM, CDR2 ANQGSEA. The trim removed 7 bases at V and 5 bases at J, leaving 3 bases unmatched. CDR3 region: CSGGQGADEQYF. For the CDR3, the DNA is TGCAGCGGGGGACAGGGGGCGGACGAGCAGTACTTC.

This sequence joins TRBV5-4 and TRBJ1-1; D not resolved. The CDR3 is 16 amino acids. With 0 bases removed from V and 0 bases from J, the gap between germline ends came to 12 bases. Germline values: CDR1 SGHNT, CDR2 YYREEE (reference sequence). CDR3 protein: CASSLERARMNTEAFF. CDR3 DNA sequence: TGTGCCAGCAGCTTGGAAAGGGCCCGGATGAACACTGAAGCTTTCTTT.

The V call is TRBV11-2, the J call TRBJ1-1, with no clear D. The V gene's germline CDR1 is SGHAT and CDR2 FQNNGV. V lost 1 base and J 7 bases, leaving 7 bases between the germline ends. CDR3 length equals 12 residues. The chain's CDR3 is CASSLGAFEAFF. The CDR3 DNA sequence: TGTGCCAGCAGCTTAGGGGCCTTTGAAGCTTTCTTT.

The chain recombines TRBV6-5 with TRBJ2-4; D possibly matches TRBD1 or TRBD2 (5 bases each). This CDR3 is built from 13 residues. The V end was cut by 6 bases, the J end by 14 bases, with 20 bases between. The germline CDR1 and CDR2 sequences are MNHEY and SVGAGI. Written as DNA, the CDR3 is TGTGCCAGCAGCCCCAGTCAGAGGGGTAGGGAGTACTTC. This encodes CASSPSQRGREYF.

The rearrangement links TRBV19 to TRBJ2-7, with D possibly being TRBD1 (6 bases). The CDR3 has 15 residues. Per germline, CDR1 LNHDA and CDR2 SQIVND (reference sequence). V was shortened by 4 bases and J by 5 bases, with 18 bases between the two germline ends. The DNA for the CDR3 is TGTGCCAGTAGTACAACGGGACAAAGGGCCAACGAGCAGTACTTC. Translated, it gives CASSTTGQRANEQYF.

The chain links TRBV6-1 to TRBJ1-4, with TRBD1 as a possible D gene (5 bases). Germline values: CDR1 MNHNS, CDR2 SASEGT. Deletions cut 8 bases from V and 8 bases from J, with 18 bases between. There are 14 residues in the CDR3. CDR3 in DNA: TGTGCCAGCGGTCCCAAGGGGCGAGGAGAAAAACTGTTTTTT. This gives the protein CASGPKGRGEKLFF.

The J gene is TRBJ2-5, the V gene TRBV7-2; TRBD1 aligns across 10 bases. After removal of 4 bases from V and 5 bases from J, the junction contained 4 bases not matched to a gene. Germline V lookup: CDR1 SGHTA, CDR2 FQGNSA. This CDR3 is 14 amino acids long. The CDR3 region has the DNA TGTGCCAGCAGCTCCCGGGACAGGGGCGAGACCCAGTACTTC. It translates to CASSSRDRGETQYF.

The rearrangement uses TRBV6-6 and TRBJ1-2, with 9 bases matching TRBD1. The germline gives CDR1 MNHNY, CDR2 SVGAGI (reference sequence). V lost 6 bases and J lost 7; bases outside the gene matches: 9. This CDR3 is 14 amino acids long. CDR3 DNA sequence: TGTGCCAGCAGCGGACAGGGGCAACTTGGTGGCTACACCTTC. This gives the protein CASSGQGQLGGYTF.

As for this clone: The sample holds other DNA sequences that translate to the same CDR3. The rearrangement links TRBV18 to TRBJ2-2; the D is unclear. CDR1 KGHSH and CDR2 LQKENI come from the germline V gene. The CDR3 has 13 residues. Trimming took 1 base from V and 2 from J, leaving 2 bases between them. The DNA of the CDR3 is TGTGCCAGCTCACCACTTAACACCGGGGAGCTGTTTTTT. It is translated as CASSPLNTGELFF.

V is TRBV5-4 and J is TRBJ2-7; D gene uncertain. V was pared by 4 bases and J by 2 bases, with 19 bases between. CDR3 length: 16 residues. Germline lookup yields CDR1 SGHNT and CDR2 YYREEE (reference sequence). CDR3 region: CASSPLFSRQPYEQYF. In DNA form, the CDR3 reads TGTGCCAGCAGCCCCCTTTTTTCCAGGCAACCCTACGAGCAGTACTTC.